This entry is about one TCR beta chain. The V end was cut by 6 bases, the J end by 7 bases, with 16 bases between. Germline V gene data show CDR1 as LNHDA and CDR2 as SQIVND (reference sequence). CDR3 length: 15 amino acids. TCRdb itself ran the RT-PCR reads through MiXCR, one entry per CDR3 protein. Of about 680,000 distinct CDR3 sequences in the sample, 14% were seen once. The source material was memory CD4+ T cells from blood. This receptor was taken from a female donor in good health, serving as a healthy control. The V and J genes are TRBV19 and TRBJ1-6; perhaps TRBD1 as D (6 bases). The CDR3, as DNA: TGTGCCAGTAGCAAACAGGGTTCCTCAAATTCACCCCTCCACTTT. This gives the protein CASSKQGSSNSPLHF.